The TCR beta chain under discussion was sequenced for a study of cytomegalovirus exposure and HLA in healthy donors (dated by TCRdb to about 2017). Some background on the complete study: In an earlier analysis of roughly 500 of the donors, approximately 300 Gb of sequence data and about 110 million unique TCR beta sequences from some 170 million T cells were reported. A later analysis re-examined previously published TCR beta repertoires from roughly 720 donors and added high-resolution HLA genotyping to investigate patterns of TCR occurrence. To predict cytomegalovirus infection status, the study brought together high-throughput TCR immunosequencing, statistical association of individual TCRs with disease status, and machine learning. Roughly 300 gigabases of sequencing data and around 90 million unique TCR sequences made up an early release that covered several hundred HLA-typed donors. Typing coverage varied by locus: roughly 629-640 donors for A, B, C, DRB1 and DQB1; approximately 520 for DQA1; nearly 610 for DPA1; roughly 450 for DPB1. Of the roughly 400 genotyped donors, more than 75% were placed in the genetic ancestry cluster associated with self-reported Caucasian donors. Donor age, sex, ethnicity and CMV serostatus were compiled alongside the repertoire data. Across roughly 420 genotyped donors of the cohort, an average of about 240,000 unique TCR beta nucleotide sequences per donor were sequenced, and around 19% of those sequences were non-productive. Genome-wide SNP genotypes for about 60% of the roughly 700 donors were used in a later genetic analysis, which treated that subset as a discovery cohort. All discovery cohort repertoires had been generated using a single sequencing platform. In the later analysis, no new phenotypic data were used to find candidate immune exposures; instead, reliance was placed on TCR beta sequences and their occurrence across donors. Using immunosequencing, the study profiled T cell repertoires from 500 to 800 subjects and related those repertoires to cytomegalovirus serostatus. Along with the roughly 700-subject first cohort, a separate validation cohort of more than 90 different subjects was used. Class I and class II HLA loci were covered by the typing at four-digit resolution. Because of strong linkage in the cohort, roughly five DR-DQ haplotypes were treated as single units for association and clustering. The aim of the study was to test whether cataloging public T cell receptors could identify signatures of past pathogen exposure. To decide whether each TCR beta V gene segment behaved as functional or pseudogenic, an earlier analysis of some 600 of the donors relied on high-throughput TCR beta sequencing. The full study reports these points: Because some donors lacked HLA typing at each locus, the association tests relied only on the typed subset. In a later analysis, the rate of TCR association differed among HLA loci, with DRB1 alleles having the most associated TCRs and HLA-C alleles having the fewest. A further reported finding was that TCR beta sequences accurately predicted the HLA-A and HLA-B alleles for most subjects in the first cohort. The study gave a list of under 200 TCR beta chains associated with cytomegalovirus. A few of the identified cytomegalovirus-associated TCR beta chains were confirmed in vitro to be specific for cytomegalovirus antigens. A later genetic analysis associated a missense DCLRE1C variant with V-gene and J-gene trimming of TCR beta chains, and an independent cohort replicated the association. A later analysis found that most CMV-associated TCR beta chains appeared HLA-restricted, with HLA associations seemingly driven largely by CMV exposure. According to a later analysis, parvovirus B19, influenza, CMV and Epstein-Barr virus appeared linked to several top co-occurrence clusters. Roughly uniform sequencing depth across donors was assumed in presence/absence analyses, although this assumption may not hold. In a later analysis, HLA-associated TCR beta chains showed more clonal expansion and lower generation probabilities than non-associated chains that were equally common. In a later genetic analysis, fewer N-insertions in productive TCRs were reported among donors in an Asian-associated ancestry cluster than the 666-donor mean. The classifier was reported to diagnose cytomegalovirus status with high specificity and sensitivity in both the original cohort and the validation cohort. Correlated functional status among segregating V segments might be attributable to linkage disequilibrium, but an unknown experimental factor could not be ruled out. Broadly in line with IMGT annotations, most TCR beta V segments showed up in productive rearrangements about 87% or about 30% of the time in an earlier analysis of approximately 640 of the donors. The 87-base-pair reads could not distinguish some IMGT-functional V segments, including TRBV6-2 and TRBV6-3, so those segments were excluded. Only TCR beta chains were sequenced in this cohort, and the absence of alpha or paired-chain data limited detectable features. Because counts were too low, fewer than 20 rarely observed V segments, including chromosome 9 orphons, were excluded from the earlier analysis of around 590 of the donors. A group of highly shared sequence variants was considered likely to be a technical artifact of the sequencing pipeline. Strong co-occurrence of HLA alleles, especially DR and DQ, made assigning TCR associations to individual alleles difficult. The authors suggested that the approach could potentially be extended to other disease states and immunological phenotypes. While some public TCRs were present in many individuals, most TCR sequences turned up only very rarely across donors. CMV serostatus was the only immune exposure information available for the cohort. At a false discovery rate of 0.05, a later analysis linked about 17,000 TCR beta sequences to specific HLA alleles.

Library preparation employed the immunoSEQ multiplex PCR assay. For the multiplex PCR, a mixture combining 60 forward primers for TCR Vbeta segments and 13 reverse primers for TCR Jbeta segments was used. The CDR3 region of rearranged TCR beta genes was amplified from genomic DNA with a multiplex PCR assay. Amplified TCR beta libraries were sequenced as 87-base-pair reads on the Illumina HiSeq System. As for the authors' bioinformatics: Across the 600 to 700 repertoires, a later analysis counted 78 million or so unique TCR beta chains, 9.5 million to 13 million of which were shared by at least two donors. A nearest-neighbor algorithm error-corrected the raw reads and collapsed the reads into unique sequences, merging closely related sequences to remove PCR and sequencing errors. CDR3 sequences were aligned to IMGT reference sequences to assign V, D and J gene segments. For a sequence to be retained, a match of at least six nucleotides to both a V gene segment and a J gene segment was required. Rearrangements were called productive when the CDR3 lacked stop codons and stayed in frame with V and J; all others were non-productive. CDR3 was defined by IMGT convention, running from the second conserved V-encoded cysteine to the conserved J-encoded phenylalanine. The earlier analysis of about 590 of the donors excluded sequences that lacked an unambiguous match to a single V gene segment. In an earlier analysis of 587 of the donors, a V segment was called functional when productive rearrangements were above 56.7%, and segregating when the standard deviation between donors exceeded 5%. To diagnose cytomegalovirus status from the catalog of TCR beta chain sequences, a statistical classification framework was built. In a later analysis, V and J genes were assigned by comparing TCR nucleotide sequences against IMGT/GENE-DB human TR gene sequences. A later analysis assigned CDR3 sequences and most-parsimonious VDJ recombination scenarios with the TCRdist pipeline. A later analysis defined each TCR beta chain by its CDR3 amino acid sequence plus V-gene family, and excluded reads lacking a unique V-gene family. As a way to deal with suspected cross-contamination and a sequencing artifact, a later analysis dropped hundreds of nucleotide sequences that were highly shared and had low generation probability. For each public chain, a later analysis derived a clonal expansion index from normalized ranks of inferred template counts within each repertoire. A later analysis computed generation probabilities with a VDJ recombination model fitted to out-of-frame rearrangements, and checked the results against IGoR. A later analysis scored TCR-TCR, TCR-HLA and TCR-CMV co-occurrence with hypergeometric tests, applying a repertoire-size bias correction to TCR pairs. To estimate false discovery rates, a later analysis permuted the HLA or CMV assignments 20 times. In a later analysis, co-occurring TCRs were grouped using DBSCAN, and TCRdist sequence similarity was added for clustering within HLA-allele-positive subsets. Repertoires with fewer than 30,000 or more than 120,000 public chains were left out of co-occurrence clustering, as were four to six repertoires with anomalous nucleotide sharing. The immuneACCESS repertoire file appears here via TCRdb, limited to in-frame rearrangements. These files lack a portion of the clones; in checked studies, under half of the deficit traces to unresolved V genes, and the cause of the others is not known. That table furnishes V, J and clone size, whereas the DNA furnished D and trimming. This sample has about 190,000 clones in its table, and more than 70% of those were observed once. 0.2% to 0.3% of the sample comes from the top ten.

CDR3 length: 15 amino acids, cysteine to phenylalanine. CDR3 DNA only is kept here, 45 bases in frame from base 1. The cohort was made up of 500 to 850 healthy bone marrow donors. All cohort members were sampled while nominally healthy, although unrecorded immune exposures were likely present. The donor tested CMV seronegative and was one of the 352 seronegative cohort members. Each donor provided a peripheral blood sample, and peripheral blood mononuclear cells were used for TCR beta sequencing. Genomic DNA extraction from the blood cell samples was performed with the Qiagen DNeasy Blood Extraction Kit. A word on this clone: Its binding antigen is unknown. Base quality data are lacking; no much larger clone is found one base away.

The rearranged chain carries TRBV21-1 and TRBJ2-5; the table names TRBD1, a call not compared with the DNA. TRBV21-1 is a pseudogene segment. The sequence derives from a boy between 10 and 17 years old in good health and CMV-seronegative. The sample was PBMCs. The CDR3 corresponds to CASGLRDREQETQYF. The sequenced DNA: TGTGCCAGCGGTCTCCGGGACAGAGAGCAAGAGACCCAGTACTTC.